The 32 T cell receptor beta chains below come from one sample, sequenced in a study of blood T cells in healthy people across ages. The second PCR ran about 6 to 12 cycles with a sample-barcoded 5' primer and J-beta primers. MiXCR was run by TCRdb on the 5' RACE reads, yielding one entry per CDR3 protein. The sample records 1,800,000 or so distinct CDR3 sequences, around 42% being singletons. The sample taken for sequencing was blood. The receptors stem from a human donor in good health.

This clonotype was seen at least ten times. The chain recombines TRBV29-1 with TRBJ2-5; the D gene is possibly TRBD2 (5 bases). V dropped 6 bases and J dropped 3 bases, with 20 bases sitting between them. The CDR3 has 15 residues. Germline-derived CDR1 and CDR2 are SQVTM and ANQGSEA. CDR3 amino acids: CSVPRAGRAKETQYF. The CDR3 DNA follows: TGCAGCGTCCCACGGGCGGGCAGAGCTAAAGAGACCCAGTACTTC.

This clonotype was observed once. The junction shows a germline mismatch at one end, possibly a read error. The chain carries TRBV5-1 and TRBJ1-5; D call uncertain. This CDR3 has 15 amino acids. The germline V gene encodes CDR1 SGHRS and CDR2 YFSETQ. CDR3 amino acids: CASSTGEGFNHPQHF. CDR3 nucleotide sequence: TGCGCCAGCAGCACTGGCGAAGGGTTCAATCATCCCCAGCATTTT.

This clonotype was picked up a small number of times. V and J are TRBV27 and TRBJ2-7, with D possibly TRBD1 on 6 matching bases. V was cut by 7 bases and J by 3 bases, with 13 bases left in between. The CDR3 has 13 residues. CDR1 MNHEY and CDR2 SMNVEV come from the germline V gene (reference sequence). Written as DNA, the CDR3 is TGTGCCAGCACCGACAGGATTAACTACGAGCAGTACTTC. Protein product: CASTDRINYEQYF.

This clonotype has a single count. The chain uses TRBV4-1 and TRBJ2-5; unclear D gene. The CDR3 has 13 amino acids. Germline V gene data show CDR1 as MGHRA and CDR2 as YSYEKL. Deletions cut 1 base from V and 3 bases from J, with 6 bases between. This chain's CDR3 is CASSQGTKETQYF. Here the CDR3 DNA reads TGCGCCAGCAGCCAAGGAACTAAAGAGACCCAGTACTTC.

The chain has TRBV5-1 and TRBJ2-1; D gene uncertain. Trimming removed 1 base at V and 0 bases at J, with 11 bases between. Germline values: CDR1 SGHRS, CDR2 YFSETQ. This CDR3 has 16 amino acids. CDR3 region: CASSLSSLRSYNEQFF. CDR3 sequence (DNA): TGCGCCAGCAGCTTGTCGAGCCTCCGCTCCTACAATGAGCAGTTCTTC.

V gene TRBV5-1 combines with J gene TRBJ2-3, with 7 bases aligning to TRBD2. V lost 4 bases to trimming and J lost 4 bases; unmatched junction nucleotides: 12. Germline lookup yields CDR1 SGHRS and CDR2 YFSETQ. This CDR3 spans 16 amino acids. The CDR3 loop reads CASSRDPLRGADTQYF. DNA for the CDR3: TGCGCCAGCAGCAGGGACCCCCTCCGGGGGGCAGATACGCAGTATTTT.

The rearrangement uses TRBV25-1 and TRBJ1-2; possibly TRBD1 for D (6 bases). CDR1 is MGHDK, CDR2 SYGVNS, per germline. The CDR3 covers 16 residues. Trimming took off 2 bases at V and 4 bases at J, with 17 bases between the two ends. The CDR3 protein is CASSEGVEGVAYGYTF. The CDR3 region has the DNA TGTGCCAGCAGTGAAGGGGTCGAGGGGGTGGCCTATGGCTACACCTTC.

The CDR3 spells CASAQVGTGNYEQYF. The CDR3 DNA sequence: TGTGCCAGTGCCCAAGTGGGGACAGGGAACTACGAGCAGTACTTC. The chain recombines TRBV19 with TRBJ2-7; 9 bases map to TRBD1. Losses at the gene ends were 8 bases for V and 3 bases for J; bases not matched to a gene: 11. The CDR3 is 15 residues long. Germline CDR1 reads LNHDA; CDR2 reads SQIVND (reference sequence). Together with reference TRBV19 and TRBJ2-7, the CDR3 gives the full variable domain: DGGITQSPKYLFRKEGQNVTLSCEQNLNHDAMYWYRQDPGQGLRLIYYSQIVNDFQKGDIAEGYSVSREKKESFPLTVTSAQKNPTAFYLCASAQVGTGNYEQYFGPGTRLTVT.

This clonotype has only a few counts. The gene calls are TRBV4-3 and TRBJ1-1; D perhaps matches TRBD1 (6 bases). Trimming took 2 bases from V and 8 from J, leaving 12 bases between them. This CDR3 has 13 amino acids. Germline V gives CDR1 LGHNA, CDR2 YSLEER. The CDR3 DNA reads TGCGCCAGCAGCCAACGGAGGACAGTAGAAGCTTTCTTT. It codes for CASSQRRTVEAFF.

The CDR3 DNA sequence: TGTGCCAGCAGCTTAGACCGGGCGGGTTTTGATGAGCAGTTCTTC. Translated, it gives CASSLDRAGFDEQFF. The V and J genes are TRBV7-2 and TRBJ2-1; possible D gene TRBD2, 5 bases. Germline V gene sequence: CDR1 SGHTA, CDR2 FQGNSA. This CDR3 is 15 amino acids long. V was shortened by 1 base and J by 8 bases, with 15 bases between the two germline ends.

The rearrangement links TRBV20-1 to TRBJ2-5; D is unresolved. Near its end, the DNA agrees better with TRBJ2-7, so the J call may be wrong. The CDR3 runs to 15 residues. Germline V gene sequence: CDR1 DFQATT, CDR2 SNEGSKA (reference sequence). The CDR3 DNA reads as TGCAGTGCCAACCCTGACATCTCTAGGAACTACGAGCAGTACTTC. It yields the protein CSANPDISRNYEQYF.

This clonotype was counted many times. The genes are TRBV7-2 and TRBJ2-4; 10 bases match TRBD2. Trimming took 4 bases from V and 5 from J; bases not matched to a gene: 8. Germline V gene sequence: CDR1 SGHTA, CDR2 FQGNSA. This CDR3 spans 16 amino acids. In nucleotides, the CDR3 is TGTGCCAGCAGCTGGCTAGCGGGGGACCTCCAAAACATTCAGTACTTC. Translation gives CASSWLAGDLQNIQYF.

This clonotype showed up just a few times. The chain has TRBV7-2 and TRBJ2-7; TRBD2 aligns across 9 bases. The J call may be in error: the DNA end matches TRBJ2-5 better. The CDR3 sequence is 15 residues long. Germline V gene data show CDR1 as SGHTA and CDR2 as FQGNSA. CDR3 protein: CASTVEAGGWETQYF. The CDR3 region has the DNA TGTGCCAGCACCGTAGAAGCGGGGGGATGGGAGACCCAGTACTTC.

The chain combines TRBV4-1 with TRBJ2-7; weak D call: TRBD2 (6 bases). The germline V gene encodes CDR1 MGHRA and CDR2 YSYEKL. The CDR3 totals 16 residues. V lost 2 bases to trimming and J lost 0 bases, with 14 bases between them. CDR3 in DNA: TGCGCCAGCAGCCAATATACGGGGGTTTCCTCCTACGAGCAGTACTTC. Protein sequence: CASSQYTGVSSYEQYF.

V usage is TRBV7-9 and J usage is TRBJ2-7; the match to TRBD2 covers 12 bases. The V gene end was trimmed by 2 bases and the J gene end by 5 bases; junction bases not matched to a gene: 7. This CDR3 contains 16 residues. Germline CDR1 reads SEHNR; CDR2 reads FQNEAQ (reference sequence). Here the CDR3 reads CASSLSRTSGANEQYF. CDR3 DNA: TGTGCCAGCAGCTTAAGCCGGACTAGCGGGGCAAACGAGCAGTACTTC.

The chain combines TRBV6-1 with TRBJ2-5; D not resolved. The V end was cut by 2 bases, the J end by 4 bases, with 14 bases between. This CDR3 contains 15 residues. Per the germline V gene, CDR1 is MNHNS and CDR2 is SASEGT. Written as DNA, the CDR3 is TGTGCCAGCAGTGAAACACCCACAGCGAGAGAGACCCAGTACTTC. Translation gives CASSETPTARETQYF.

This clonotype occurred many times. The CDR3 sequence: CSAAEHNEQFF. The CDR3 DNA is TGCAGTGCGGCAGAGCACAATGAGCAGTTCTTC. The genes are TRBV20-1 and TRBJ2-1, with D unclear. Germline CDR1 DFQATT, CDR2 SNEGSKA (reference sequence). This CDR3 is built from 11 residues. Trimming removed 6 bases at V and 5 bases at J, with 8 bases between.

As to this clonotype: Compared with germline, one end of the junction differs, possibly owing to a read error. This rearrangement joins TRBV4-1 to TRBJ1-2; D unclear. Germline assignment: CDR1 MGHRA and CDR2 YSYEKL. The CDR3 is made up of 14 amino acids. DNA of the CDR3: TGCGCCGGCAGCCCAGGAGCAGCCTCCTATGGCTACACCTTC. This codes for CAGSPGAASYGYTF.

This clonotype turned up a few times. The V call is TRBV20-1, the J call TRBJ2-1, with TRBD2 identical over 8 bases. The V and J ends lost 0 bases and 1 base, in that order; junction bases with no gene match: 5. This CDR3 comprises 16 residues. Germline CDR1 is DFQATT and CDR2 is SNEGSKA (reference sequence). DNA of the CDR3: TGCAGTGCTAGAGATCCCAGCGGGGGTTCCTACAATGAGCAGTTCTTC. Translated: CSARDPSGGSYNEQFF.

This clonotype came up a few times. The chain recombines TRBV20-1 with TRBJ1-6; TRBD1 agrees at 8 bases. The CDR3 is 15 residues long. V shed 3 bases and J 6 bases; nucleotides not matched to a gene: 7. The germline CDR1 and CDR2 sequences are DFQATT and SNEGSKA (reference sequence). This CDR3 is CSASQPGGSNSPLHF. CDR3 DNA: TGCAGTGCTAGCCAACCAGGGGGCTCTAATTCACCCCTCCACTTT.

This clonotype has just a few counts. The chain's CDR3 is CSASPLSETYGYTF. CDR3 DNA: TGCAGTGCTAGTCCGCTGTCAGAAACGTATGGCTACACCTTC. The chain couples TRBV20-1 to TRBJ1-2; D gene ambiguous. This CDR3 spans 14 amino acids. V gave up 3 bases and J gave up 5 bases, with 16 bases separating them. Germline CDR1 reads DFQATT; CDR2 reads SNEGSKA (reference sequence).

This clonotype occurred a few times. The chain carries TRBV5-1 and TRBJ2-1; 10 bases match TRBD2. The trim removed 7 bases at V and 7 bases at J, leaving 14 bases unmatched. Germline assignment: CDR1 SGHRS and CDR2 YFSETQ. The CDR3 is made up of 16 amino acids. In nucleotides, the CDR3 is TGCGCCAGCGAGAGGCACCTAGCGGGGGCCGGGAATGAGCAGTTCTTC. Translation: CASERHLAGAGNEQFF.

The chain combines TRBV10-3 with TRBJ2-7; 8 bases align to TRBD1. This CDR3 spans 14 amino acids. CDR1 ENHRY and CDR2 SYGVKD come from the germline V gene. With V trimmed by 2 bases and J by 7 bases, 7 bases remained unmatched. The CDR3: CAISENPTGGEQYF. As DNA, the CDR3 is TGTGCCATCAGTGAGAACCCCACAGGGGGAGAGCAGTACTTC.

V usage is TRBV6-1 and J usage is TRBJ1-1; D is uncertain. The CDR3 is 11 amino acids. CDR1 MNHNS and CDR2 SASEGT come from the germline V gene. The V and J ends lost 3 bases and 6 bases respectively, with 5 bases between them. CDR3 sequence reads: CASSDQAEAFF. In nucleotides, the CDR3 is TGTGCCAGCAGTGACCAAGCTGAAGCTTTCTTT.

This clonotype was picked up a small number of times. The chain employs TRBV29-1 and TRBJ1-1; D perhaps matches TRBD1 (5 bases). The CDR3 contains 12 residues. Trimming stripped 4 bases from V and 6 bases from J, with 12 bases between. Germline CDR1 reads SQVTM; CDR2 reads ANQGSEA. The CDR3 nucleotides are TGCAGCGTTGTGGGGGGGACCCCTGAAGCTTTCTTT. Translated: CSVVGGTPEAFF.

This clonotype came up a few times. The genes are TRBV11-2 and TRBJ2-7; 7 nucleotides agree with TRBD1. Germline lookup yields CDR1 SGHAT and CDR2 FQNNGV. This CDR3 has 18 residues. Trimming took 0 bases from V and 3 from J; bases not matched to a gene: 14. CDR3: CASSLDGYVTGTFYEQYF. DNA of the CDR3: TGTGCCAGCAGCTTAGATGGGTATGTGACAGGGACCTTCTACGAGCAGTACTTC.

In its sample, this clonotype was seen a few times. CDR3 sequence: CASSELGYQETQYF. The CDR3 DNA is TGTGCCAGCAGTGAATTGGGATACCAAGAGACCCAGTACTTC. V and J are TRBV6-1 and TRBJ2-5; D gene uncertain. V shed 2 bases and J shed 0 bases, with 7 bases lying between them. There are 14 residues in the CDR3. The germline V gene encodes CDR1 MNHNS and CDR2 SASEGT.

The genes are TRBV4-3 and TRBJ2-3; D is undetermined. The CDR3 loop spans 14 amino acids. Trimming stripped 0 bases from V and 4 bases from J, with 8 bases between. CDR1 and CDR2 (germline): LGHNA, YSLEER. The chain's CDR3 is CASSQDLVSDTQYF. The CDR3 nucleotides are TGCGCCAGCAGCCAAGACCTTGTCTCAGATACGCAGTATTTT.

This clonotype has just a few counts. The chain combines TRBV12-3 or TRBV12-4 with TRBJ1-5; D remains ambiguous. There are 15 residues in the CDR3. Trimming shortened V by 6 bases and J by 1 base, and 13 bases separated the two germline ends. CDR3 amino acids: CASSPFGRSNQPQHF. Here the CDR3 DNA reads TGTGCCAGCAGCCCCTTTGGGCGGAGCAATCAGCCCCAGCATTTT.

The table lists this clonotype with many counts. The gene calls are TRBV12-3 or TRBV12-4 and TRBJ2-7, with D possibly matching TRBD1 (6 bases). Trimming pared 6 bases from V and 6 bases from J, leaving 18 bases between. The CDR3 is 14 residues long. The CDR3 nucleotides are TGTGCCAGCAGAGACGGGACACCTGTCGTCGAGCAGTACTTC. It yields the protein CASRDGTPVVEQYF.

This chain links TRBV2 with TRBJ2-7, with 15 bases aligning to TRBD2. The germline V gene encodes CDR1 SNHLY and CDR2 FYNNEI. V gave up 2 bases and J gave up 1 base; unmatched junction bases: 3. The CDR3 totals 17 residues. The CDR3 DNA is TGTGCCAGCAGTGAATCAGGGACTAGCGGGGGGTCCTACGAGCAGTACTTC. Protein sequence: CASSESGTSGGSYEQYF.

J is TRBJ1-5 and V is TRBV20-1, with a tentative D call TRBD1 (5 bases). The CDR3 runs 13 residues. Germline V lookup: CDR1 DFQATT, CDR2 SNEGSKA (reference sequence). V was trimmed by 6 bases and J by 6 bases, leaving 15 bases between them. The CDR3 sequence: CSAMGDFIQPQHF. The CDR3 DNA sequence: TGCAGTGCCATGGGGGACTTTATTCAGCCCCAGCATTTT.